The sequence of this T cell receptor (beta chain) was determined in a study of CD8+CD57+ T cells in acquired aplastic anemia. As to this clonotype: Antigen unknown.

Genomic DNA, the template, was used for profiling of the TCR beta VDJ and CDR3. TCRdb re-called the reads with MiXCR, one entry per CDR3 protein. Altogether 50,000 to 65,000 distinct CDR3 sequences are present, 50% to 70% being singletons, with the ten largest covering about 2.5%. Germline V CDR1 and CDR2: SEHNR, FQNEAQ (reference sequence). Trimming took 6 bases from V and 3 from J, leaving 8 bases between them. CDR3 length: 12 residues. Study-level results: Common to patients and controls were approximately 30 CD8+ CDR3 sequences.

The TCR originated in a human donor in good health, serving as a control. The V and J genes are TRBV7-9 and TRBJ1-1; D gene unclear. The sample consisted of sorted CD4+, CD8+, or CD8+CD57+ T cells (not recorded which) from PBMCs. The CDR3 region has the DNA TGTGCCAGCAGTCCCCCTTACACTGAAGCTTTCTTT. Its protein product is CASSPPYTEAFF.